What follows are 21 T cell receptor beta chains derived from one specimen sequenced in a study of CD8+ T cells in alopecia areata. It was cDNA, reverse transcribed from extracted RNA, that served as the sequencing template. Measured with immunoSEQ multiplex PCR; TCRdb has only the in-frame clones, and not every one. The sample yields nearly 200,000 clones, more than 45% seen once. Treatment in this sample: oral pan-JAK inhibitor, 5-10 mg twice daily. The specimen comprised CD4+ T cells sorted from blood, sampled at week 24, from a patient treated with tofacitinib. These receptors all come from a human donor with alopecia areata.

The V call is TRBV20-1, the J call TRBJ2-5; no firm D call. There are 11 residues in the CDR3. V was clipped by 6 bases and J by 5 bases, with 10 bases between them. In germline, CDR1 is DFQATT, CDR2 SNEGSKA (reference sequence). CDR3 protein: CSAVPRETQYF. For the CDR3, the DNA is TGCAGTGCGGTTCCGAGGGAGACCCAGTACTTC.

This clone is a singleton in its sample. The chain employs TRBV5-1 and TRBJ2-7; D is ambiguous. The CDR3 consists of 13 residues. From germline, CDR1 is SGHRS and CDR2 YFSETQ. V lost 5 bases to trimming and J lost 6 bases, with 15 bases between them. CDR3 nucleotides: TGCGCCAGCAGGCATCCGGGTTCAAGCGAGCAGTACTTC. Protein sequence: CASRHPGSSEQYF.

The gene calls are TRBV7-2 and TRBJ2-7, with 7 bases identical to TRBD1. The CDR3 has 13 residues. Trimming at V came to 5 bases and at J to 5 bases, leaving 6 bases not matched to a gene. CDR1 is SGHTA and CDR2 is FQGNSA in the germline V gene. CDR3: CASSKGTVNEQYF. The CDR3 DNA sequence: TGTGCCAGCAGCAAAGGGACAGTCAACGAGCAGTACTTC.

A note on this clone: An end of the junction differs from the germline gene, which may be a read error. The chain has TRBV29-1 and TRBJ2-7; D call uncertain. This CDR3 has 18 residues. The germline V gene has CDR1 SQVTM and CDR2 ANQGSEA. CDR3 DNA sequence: TGCAGCGTTGCCCGAGACCAAGCCACTTTTGGGTTCTCCTCCGAGCAGTACTTC. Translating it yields CSVARDQATFGFSSEQYF.

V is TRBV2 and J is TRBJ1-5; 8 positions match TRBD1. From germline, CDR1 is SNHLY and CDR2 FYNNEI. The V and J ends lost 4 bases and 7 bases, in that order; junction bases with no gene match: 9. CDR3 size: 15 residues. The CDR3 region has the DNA TGTGCCAGCAGTGCCGCGACAGGGGTTGAGCAGCCCCAGCATTTT. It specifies CASSAATGVEQPQHF.

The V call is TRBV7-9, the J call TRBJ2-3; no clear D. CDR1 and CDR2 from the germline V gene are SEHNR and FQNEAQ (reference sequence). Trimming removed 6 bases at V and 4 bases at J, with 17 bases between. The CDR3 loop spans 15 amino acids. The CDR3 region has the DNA TGTGCCAGCAGACCTGACACCGCGGCCGCAGATACGCAGTATTTT. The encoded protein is CASRPDTAAADTQYF.

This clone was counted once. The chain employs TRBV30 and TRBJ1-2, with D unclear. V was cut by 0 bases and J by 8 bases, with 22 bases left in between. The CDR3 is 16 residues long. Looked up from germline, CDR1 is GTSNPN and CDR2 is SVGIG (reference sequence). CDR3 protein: CAWSVGGTRTTGGYTF. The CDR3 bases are TGTGCCTGGAGTGTTGGTGGAACTCGTACCACTGGGGGCTACACCTTC. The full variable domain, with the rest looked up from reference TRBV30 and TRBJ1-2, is SQTIHQWPATLVQPVGSPLSLECTVEGTSNPNLYWYRQAAGRGLQLLFYSVGIGQISSEVPQNLSASRPQDRQFILSSKKLLLSDSGFYLCAWSVGGTRTTGGYTFGSGTRLTVV.

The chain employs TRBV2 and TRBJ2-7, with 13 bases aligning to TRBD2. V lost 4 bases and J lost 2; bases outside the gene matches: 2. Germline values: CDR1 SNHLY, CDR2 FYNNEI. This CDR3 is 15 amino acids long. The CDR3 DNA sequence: TGTGCCAGCAGTGCCACTAGCGGGGGGGCCTACGAGCAGTACTTC. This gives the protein CASSATSGGAYEQYF.

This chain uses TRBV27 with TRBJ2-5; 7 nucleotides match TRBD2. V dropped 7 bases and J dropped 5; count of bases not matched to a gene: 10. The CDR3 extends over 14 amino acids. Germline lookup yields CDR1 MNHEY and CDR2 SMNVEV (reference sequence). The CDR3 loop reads CASKPAGVGETQYF. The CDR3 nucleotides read TGTGCCAGCAAGCCCGCGGGGGTCGGGGAGACCCAGTACTTC.

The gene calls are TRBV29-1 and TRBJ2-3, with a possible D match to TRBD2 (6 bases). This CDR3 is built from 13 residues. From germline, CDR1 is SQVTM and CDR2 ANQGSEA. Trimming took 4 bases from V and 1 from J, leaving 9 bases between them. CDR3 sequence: CSVGPGGTDTQYF. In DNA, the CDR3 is TGCAGCGTTGGGCCGGGGGGCACAGATACGCAGTATTTT.

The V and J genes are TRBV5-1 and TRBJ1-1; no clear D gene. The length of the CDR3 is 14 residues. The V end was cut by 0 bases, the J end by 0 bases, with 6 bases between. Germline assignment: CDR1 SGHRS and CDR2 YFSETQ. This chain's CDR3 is CASSLGIMNTEAFF. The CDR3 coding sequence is TGCGCCAGCAGCTTGGGTATCATGAACACTGAAGCTTTCTTT.

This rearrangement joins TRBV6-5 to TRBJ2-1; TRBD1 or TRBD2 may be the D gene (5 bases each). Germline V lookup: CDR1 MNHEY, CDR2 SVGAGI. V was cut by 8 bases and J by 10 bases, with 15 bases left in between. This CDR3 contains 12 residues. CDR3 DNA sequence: TGTGCCAGCGGTAGAGGGGTTCAAGAGCAGTTCTTC. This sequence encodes CASGRGVQEQFF.

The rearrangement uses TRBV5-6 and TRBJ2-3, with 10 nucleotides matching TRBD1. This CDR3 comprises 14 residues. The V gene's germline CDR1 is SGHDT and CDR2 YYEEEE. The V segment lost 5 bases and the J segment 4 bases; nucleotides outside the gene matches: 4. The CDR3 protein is CASSPGQGSDTQYF. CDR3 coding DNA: TGTGCCAGCAGTCCGGGACAGGGGTCAGATACGCAGTATTTT. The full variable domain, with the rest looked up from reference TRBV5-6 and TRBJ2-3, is DAGVTQSPTHLIKTRGQQVTLRCSPKSGHDTVSWYQQALGQGPQFIFQYYEEEERQRGNFPDRFSGHQFPNYSSELNVNALLLGDSALYLCASSPGQGSDTQYFGPGTRLTVL.

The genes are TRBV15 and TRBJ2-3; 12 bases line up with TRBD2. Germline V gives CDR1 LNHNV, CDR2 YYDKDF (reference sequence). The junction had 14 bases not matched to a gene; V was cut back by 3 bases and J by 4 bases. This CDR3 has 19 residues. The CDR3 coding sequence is TGTGCCACCAGCAGGCCGAATATTTTACTAGCGGGGGGACCAGATACGCAGTATTTT. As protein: CATSRPNILLAGGPDTQYF.

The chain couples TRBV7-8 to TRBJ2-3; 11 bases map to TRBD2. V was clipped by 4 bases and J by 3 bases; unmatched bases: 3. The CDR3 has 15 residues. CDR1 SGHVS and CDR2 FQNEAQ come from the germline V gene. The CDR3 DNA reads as TGTGCCAGCAGCTCGGTAGCGGGAGGGACAGATACGCAGTATTTT. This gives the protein CASSSVAGGTDTQYF.

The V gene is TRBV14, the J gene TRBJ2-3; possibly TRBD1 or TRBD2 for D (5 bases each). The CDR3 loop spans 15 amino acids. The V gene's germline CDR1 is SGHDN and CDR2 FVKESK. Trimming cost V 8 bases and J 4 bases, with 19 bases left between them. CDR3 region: CASAKGDVAADTQYF. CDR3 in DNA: TGTGCCAGCGCCAAAGGGGACGTTGCGGCAGATACGCAGTATTTT.

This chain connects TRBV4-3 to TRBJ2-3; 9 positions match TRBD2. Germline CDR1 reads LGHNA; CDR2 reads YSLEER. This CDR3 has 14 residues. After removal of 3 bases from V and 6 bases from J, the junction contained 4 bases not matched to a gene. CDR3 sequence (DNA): TGCGCCAGCAGCCAGCTAGCGGGGTACGATACGCAGTATTTT. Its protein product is CASSQLAGYDTQYF.

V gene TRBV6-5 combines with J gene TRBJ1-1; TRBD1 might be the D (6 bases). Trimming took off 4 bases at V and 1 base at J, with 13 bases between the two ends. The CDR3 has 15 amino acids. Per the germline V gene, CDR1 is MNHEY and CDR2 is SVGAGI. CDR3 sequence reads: CASSSSVRGNTEAFF. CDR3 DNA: TGTGCCAGCAGTTCTAGCGTCAGGGGGAACACTGAAGCTTTCTTT.

CDR3 sequence reads: CAWSAGRAGEKLFF. DNA of the CDR3: TGTGCCTGGAGTGCTGGCAGGGCCGGTGAAAAACTGTTTTTT. The gene calls are TRBV30 and TRBJ1-4; possibly TRBD1 for D (5 bases). The germline V gene encodes CDR1 GTSNPN and CDR2 SVGIG (reference sequence). CDR3 length: 14 residues. V lost 1 base and J 7 bases, leaving 13 bases between the germline ends. Together with reference TRBV30 and TRBJ1-4, the CDR3 gives the full variable domain: SQTIHQWPATLVQPVGSPLSLECTVEGTSNPNLYWYRQAAGRGLQLLFYSVGIGQISSEVPQNLSASRPQDRQFILSSKKLLLSDSGFYLCAWSAGRAGEKLFFGSGTQLSVL.

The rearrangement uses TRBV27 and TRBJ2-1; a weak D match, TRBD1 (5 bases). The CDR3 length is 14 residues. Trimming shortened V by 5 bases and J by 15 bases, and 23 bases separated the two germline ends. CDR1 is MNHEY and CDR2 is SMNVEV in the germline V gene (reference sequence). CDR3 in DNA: TGTGCCAGCAGTACTGGGGCTAGTCCAAACTGGCGGTTCTTC. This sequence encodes CASSTGASPNWRFF.

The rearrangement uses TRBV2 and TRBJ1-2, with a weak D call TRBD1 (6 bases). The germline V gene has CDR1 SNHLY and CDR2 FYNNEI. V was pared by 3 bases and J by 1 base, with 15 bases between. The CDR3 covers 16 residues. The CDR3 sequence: CASSEVAGGYNYGYTF. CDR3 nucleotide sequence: TGTGCCAGCAGTGAGGTGGCGGGGGGCTATAACTATGGCTACACCTTC. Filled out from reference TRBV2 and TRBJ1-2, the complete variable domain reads EPEVTQTPSHQVTQMGQEVILRCVPISNHLYFYWYRQILGQKVEFLVSFYNNEISEKSEIFDDQFSVERPDGSNFTLKIRSTKLEDSAMYFCASSEVAGGYNYGYTFGSGTRLTVV.